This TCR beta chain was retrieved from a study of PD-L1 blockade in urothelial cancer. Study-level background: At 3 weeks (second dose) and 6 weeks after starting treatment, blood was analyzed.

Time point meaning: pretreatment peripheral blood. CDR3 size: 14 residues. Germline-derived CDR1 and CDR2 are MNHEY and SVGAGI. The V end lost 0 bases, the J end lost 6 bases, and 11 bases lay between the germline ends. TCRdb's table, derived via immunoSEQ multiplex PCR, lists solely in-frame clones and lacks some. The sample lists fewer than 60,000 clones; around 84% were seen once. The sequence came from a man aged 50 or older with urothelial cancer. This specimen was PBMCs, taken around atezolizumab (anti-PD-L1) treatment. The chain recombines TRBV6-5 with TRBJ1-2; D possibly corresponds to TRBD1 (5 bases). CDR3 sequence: CASSYSIRVDGYTF. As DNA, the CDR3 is TGTGCCAGCAGTTACTCGATCAGGGTTGATGGCTACACCTTC.